The 29 T cell receptor beta chains below come from one sample, sequenced in a study of PD-1 blockade in classical Hodgkin lymphoma. There was relapse after autologous stem cell transplantation in every patient, and there was variation in brentuximab vedotin exposure. TCRdb's copy holds only in-frame clones and misses some; the assay was immunoSEQ multiplex PCR. Here the sample spans approximately 84,000 clones, 89% being singletons. The sample here was peripheral blood mononuclear cells (PBMCs), taken at baseline. These receptors were collected from a human donor with classical Hodgkin lymphoma.

This clone was counted once. The chain combines TRBV4-2 with TRBJ2-3, with 8 bases that match TRBD1. The CDR3 extends over 16 amino acids. CDR1 and CDR2 from the germline V gene are LGHNA and YNFKEQ. V lost 3 bases and J lost 2; bases outside the gene matches: 7. The CDR3 nucleotides read TGTGCCAGCAGCCAGGAACAGGGGGAGAACACAGATACGCAGTATTTT. Residues: CASSQEQGENTDTQYF.

The gene calls are TRBV5-1 and TRBJ2-3; D is perhaps TRBD1 (5 bases). The germline gives CDR1 SGHRS, CDR2 YFSETQ. V lost 0 bases and J lost 0, with 8 bases in between. This CDR3 has 15 amino acids. DNA for the CDR3: TGCGCCAGCAGCTTGGTCCAGGGTAGCACAGATACGCAGTATTTT. Translation: CASSLVQGSTDTQYF. Based on the CDR3 plus reference TRBV5-1 and TRBJ2-3, the full variable domain is KAGVTQTPRYLIKTRGQQVTLSCSPISGHRSVSWYQQTPGQGLQFLFEYFSETQRNKGNFPGRFSGRQFSNSRSEMNVSTLELGDSALYLCASSLVQGSTDTQYFGPGTRLTVL.

The J gene is TRBJ1-3, the V gene TRBV15; tentative D call: TRBD1 (6 bases). Per the germline V gene, CDR1 is LNHNV and CDR2 is YYDKDF (reference sequence). The CDR3 totals 22 residues. V lost 1 base and J 3 bases, leaving 31 bases between the germline ends. CDR3 amino acids: CATSRAPSSGARKGLVGNTIYF. The CDR3 DNA reads as TGTGCCACCAGCAGAGCCCCCTCTTCAGGGGCGCGGAAAGGATTGGTTGGAAACACCATATATTTT.

CDR3 sequence reads: CASSLGGTANTGELFF. CDR3 DNA sequence: TGCGCCAGCAGCTTAGGGGGGACAGCGAACACCGGGGAGCTGTTTTTT. The rearrangement links TRBV5-1 to TRBJ2-2; D may be TRBD1 (7 bases). V lost 2 bases and J lost 0, with 11 bases in between. The CDR3 is 16 amino acids. Germline values: CDR1 SGHRS, CDR2 YFSETQ.

The V call is TRBV27, the J call TRBJ2-1; 9 bases are shared with TRBD2. J lost 4 bases, V lost 5 bases, and 15 bases had no gene match. Per the germline V gene, CDR1 is MNHEY and CDR2 is SMNVEV (reference sequence). The CDR3 sequence is 18 residues long. The CDR3 spells CASSPGLLLAGGYNEQFF. DNA for the CDR3: TGTGCCAGCAGTCCCGGATTATTACTAGCGGGCGGATACAATGAGCAGTTCTTC.

The V call is TRBV4-3, the J call TRBJ2-3; possibly TRBD2 for D (5 bases). Germline V gene lookup returns CDR1 LGHNA and CDR2 YSLEER. Trimming removed 0 bases from V and 3 bases from J, with 13 bases in between. The CDR3 contains 16 residues. CDR3 sequence: CASSQEGSGITDTQYF. Written as DNA, the CDR3 is TGCGCCAGCAGCCAAGAAGGGTCCGGGATTACAGATACGCAGTATTTT.

This sequence joins TRBV5-1 and TRBJ1-1; maybe TRBD1 (6 bases). This CDR3 is built from 15 residues. Trimming took off 1 base at V and 4 bases at J, with 14 bases between the two ends. The V gene's germline CDR1 is SGHRS and CDR2 YFSETQ. CDR3 residues: CASSLTGTGGTEAFF. CDR3 DNA: TGCGCCAGCAGCTTGACAGGGACGGGAGGCACTGAAGCTTTCTTT.

This sequence joins TRBV11-2 and TRBJ2-5; D remains ambiguous. The germline V gene has CDR1 SGHAT and CDR2 FQNNGV. The CDR3 loop spans 14 amino acids. Trimming shortened V by 5 bases and J by 3 bases, and 13 bases separated the two germline ends. The DNA for the CDR3 is TGTGCCAGCAGCCAATGGACCCGGGAAGAGACCCAGTACTTC. It codes for CASSQWTREETQYF.

This chain joins TRBV5-1 and TRBJ1-2; D may be TRBD1 (5 bases). The CDR3 consists of 15 residues. V was shortened by 7 bases and J by 3 bases, with 19 bases between the two germline ends. Germline V gives CDR1 SGHRS, CDR2 YFSETQ. In nucleotides, the CDR3 is TGCGCCAGCGGCCCTAGTGAGGGACTTGACTATGGCTACACCTTC. It is translated as CASGPSEGLDYGYTF.

The chain combines TRBV6-1 with TRBJ1-4; the match to TRBD1 covers 12 bases. V trimming: 3 bases; J trimming: 4 bases; junction bases outside the gene matches: 3. Germline CDR1 reads MNHNS; CDR2 reads SASEGT. The CDR3 is 16 amino acids. CDR3 in DNA: TGTGCCAGCAGTGAGGGACAGGGGGCAGGTAATGAAAAACTGTTTTTT. Residues: CASSEGQGAGNEKLFF.

The V gene is TRBV6-5, the J gene TRBJ1-2; 7 bases map to TRBD1. From germline, CDR1 is MNHEY and CDR2 SVGAGI. Losses at the gene ends were 8 bases for V and 2 bases for J; bases not matched to a gene: 8. This CDR3 has 14 residues. The CDR3 sequence: CASGQQGINYGYTF. The DNA of the CDR3 is TGTGCCAGCGGACAACAGGGGATAAACTATGGCTACACCTTC.

V is TRBV7-9 and J is TRBJ1-3; unclear D gene. CDR3 size: 14 residues. Between the trimmed V and J ends, which lost 1 base and 0 bases, there was a span of 4 bases. Germline assignment: CDR1 SEHNR and CDR2 FQNEAQ (reference sequence). CDR3 nucleotide sequence: TGTGCCAGCAGCTTAGTAAGCTCTGGAAACACCATATATTTT. Translated, it gives CASSLVSSGNTIYF.

V gene TRBV28 combines with J gene TRBJ1-4, with no clear D. The CDR3 loop spans 14 amino acids. From germline, CDR1 is MDHEN and CDR2 SYDVKM. Trimming stripped 2 bases from V and 0 bases from J, with 4 bases between. The DNA for the CDR3 is TGTGCCAGCAGTTTACGGGCAACTAATGAAAAACTGTTTTTT. Residues: CASSLRATNEKLFF.

This sequence joins TRBV27 and TRBJ2-7; D gene uncertain. Per germline, CDR1 MNHEY and CDR2 SMNVEV (reference sequence). CDR3 length: 12 amino acids. Between the trimmed V and J ends, which lost 4 bases and 2 bases, there was a span of 6 bases. The DNA for the CDR3 is TGTGCCAGCAGTTCCGGTCCCTACGAGCAGTACTTC. Amino acid sequence: CASSSGPYEQYF.

V usage is TRBV4-2 and J usage is TRBJ2-6; possibly TRBD1 for D (6 bases). The germline gives CDR1 LGHNA, CDR2 YNFKEQ. The CDR3 spans 18 residues. V lost 2 bases, J lost 1 base, and 15 bases lay in between. As DNA, the CDR3 is TGTGCCAGCAGCCAAATTGCAGGGGAAGTTTCTGGGGCCAACGTCCTGACTTTC. As protein: CASSQIAGEVSGANVLTF.

The chain couples TRBV5-1 to TRBJ2-7; tentatively, D is TRBD2 (6 bases). Trimming shortened V by 4 bases and J by 0 bases, and 11 bases separated the two germline ends. Germline V gene sequence: CDR1 SGHRS, CDR2 YFSETQ. CDR3 length equals 14 residues. CDR3 DNA: TGCGCCAGCAGCCGGGACTGGGACTCCTACGAGCAGTACTTC. Amino acid sequence: CASSRDWDSYEQYF.

The count of this clone is one. DNA of the CDR3: TGTGCCAGCAGCCAATCCGATCCGGGGGATACGCAGTATTTT. This gives the protein CASSQSDPGDTQYF. The chain employs TRBV9 and TRBJ2-3; a weak D match, TRBD2 (5 bases). V was shortened by 4 bases and J by 6 bases, with 15 bases between the two germline ends. This CDR3 is 14 amino acids long. Germline V gene lookup returns CDR1 SGDLS and CDR2 YYNGEE. Variable domain in full (rest from reference TRBV9 and TRBJ2-3): DSGVTQTPKHLITATGQRVTLRCSPRSGDLSVYWYQQSLDQGLQFLIQYYNGEERAKGNILERFSAQQFPDLHSELNLSSLELGDSALYFCASSQSDPGDTQYFGPGTRLTVL.

The chain carries TRBV6-1 and TRBJ2-3; no definite D call. V lost 2 bases, J lost 3 bases, and 6 bases lay in between. Germline assignment: CDR1 MNHNS and CDR2 SASEGT. The CDR3 loop spans 13 amino acids. The CDR3 nucleotides are TGTGCCAGCAGTGAACGGCCTACAGATACGCAGTATTTT. As protein: CASSERPTDTQYF.

This chain uses TRBV5-4 with TRBJ2-7; 8 nucleotides match TRBD1. V lost 0 bases to trimming and J lost 3 bases; unmatched junction nucleotides: 14. Germline CDR1 reads SGHNT; CDR2 reads YYREEE (reference sequence). CDR3 size: 18 residues. In nucleotides, the CDR3 is TGTGCCAGCAGCTTGGACCGTTCTGACAGGGGAAGGAGCTACGAGCAGTACTTC. Translation: CASSLDRSDRGRSYEQYF.

The chain carries TRBV5-5 and TRBJ1-5; 7 positions match TRBD1. The CDR3 is 14 amino acids. Germline V CDR1 and CDR2: SGHKS, YYEKEE (reference sequence). J lost 7 bases, V lost 4 bases, and 8 bases had no gene match. In DNA, the CDR3 is TGTGCCAGCAGCCCCGGGACAGTGGGCCAGCCCCAGCATTTT. Amino acids: CASSPGTVGQPQHF. Together with reference TRBV5-5 and TRBJ1-5, the CDR3 gives the full variable domain: DAGVTQSPTHLIKTRGQQVTLRCSPISGHKSVSWYQQVLGQGPQFIFQYYEKEERGRGNFPDRFSARQFPNYSSELNVNALLLGDSALYLCASSPGTVGQPQHFGDGTRLSIL.

This rearrangement joins TRBV4-2 to TRBJ2-1; 14 bases map to TRBD2. The germline V gene has CDR1 LGHNA and CDR2 YNFKEQ. The CDR3 consists of 19 residues. V lost 1 base, J lost 0 bases, and 5 bases stayed unmatched. In nucleotides, the CDR3 is TGTGCCAGCAGCCAAGTCCCGGGACTAGCGGGAGACTCCTACAATGAGCAGTTCTTC. Encoded protein: CASSQVPGLAGDSYNEQFF.

The V and J genes are TRBV6-5 and TRBJ1-1, with D hard to call. From germline, CDR1 is MNHEY and CDR2 SVGAGI. Trimming pared 5 bases from V and 3 bases from J, leaving 10 bases between. The CDR3 extends over 13 amino acids. The CDR3 spells CASSTETDTEAFF. DNA for the CDR3: TGTGCCAGCAGTACAGAGACCGACACTGAAGCTTTCTTT.

The J gene is TRBJ2-7, the V gene TRBV27; 7 nucleotides match TRBD2. The V gene end was trimmed by 4 bases and the J gene end by 3 bases; junction bases not matched to a gene: 9. Germline V CDR1 and CDR2: MNHEY, SMNVEV (reference sequence). This CDR3 is built from 15 residues. CDR3 residues: CASSWSSGLNYEQYF. The CDR3 bases are TGTGCCAGCAGTTGGAGTAGCGGGCTTAACTACGAGCAGTACTTC.

This chain connects TRBV7-9 to TRBJ2-2; D remains unclear. Between the trimmed V and J ends, which lost 0 bases and 1 base, there was a span of 3 bases. This CDR3 contains 14 residues. Germline V CDR1 and CDR2: SEHNR, FQNEAQ (reference sequence). In nucleotides, the CDR3 is TGTGCCAGCAGCTTAGCGGTGAACACCGGGGAGCTGTTTTTT. Translated, it gives CASSLAVNTGELFF.

The chain's CDR3 is CASSQGLAGGAYEQYF. CDR3 in DNA: TGTGCCAGCAGCCAGGGACTAGCGGGAGGAGCTTACGAGCAGTACTTC. The chain carries TRBV5-6 and TRBJ2-7; TRBD2 matches 15 bases. CDR1 is SGHDT, CDR2 YYEEEE, per germline. The V gene end was trimmed by 4 bases and the J gene end by 4 bases; junction bases not matched to a gene: 6. CDR3 length: 16 residues.

CDR3 in amino acids: CASSSLTSGPYNEQFF. The DNA for the CDR3 is TGTGCCAGCAGCTCTCTGACTAGCGGGCCATACAATGAGCAGTTCTTC. The chain is built from TRBV7-6 and TRBJ2-1; 10 bases line up with TRBD2. The V and J ends lost 4 bases and 4 bases, in that order; junction bases with no gene match: 7. Germline-derived CDR1 and CDR2 are SGHVS and FNYEAQ. The CDR3 spans 16 residues.

This sequence joins TRBV11-3 and TRBJ2-2; maybe TRBD1 (5 bases). The CDR3 has 13 residues. From germline, CDR1 is SGHNT and CDR2 YENEEA. V was cut by 1 base and J by 6 bases, with 6 bases left in between. The CDR3 nucleotides are TGTGCCAGCAGCTTAGTCAGGGCCGGGGAGCTGTTTTTT. As protein: CASSLVRAGELFF.

This chain joins TRBV28 and TRBJ2-1; 8 positions match TRBD1. There are 18 residues in the CDR3. From germline, CDR1 is MDHEN and CDR2 SYDVKM. With 5 bases clipped from V and 7 bases from J, the junction kept 19 bases outside the gene matches. The CDR3 coding sequence is TGTGCCAGCAGTCCTCCCGGGTATGCCAGGGGGCTGGGTAATGAGCAGTTCTTC. It translates to CASSPPGYARGLGNEQFF. The entire variable domain, with the rest obtained from reference TRBV28 and TRBJ2-1, is as follows: DVKVTQSSRYLVKRTGEKVFLECVQDMDHENMFWYRQDPGLGLRLIYFSYDVKMKEKGDIPEGYSVSREKKERFSLILESASTNQTSMYLCASSPPGYARGLGNEQFFGPGTRLTVL.

The chain combines TRBV6-5 with TRBJ1-2, with 7 nucleotides matching TRBD1. Germline CDR1 reads MNHEY; CDR2 reads SVGAGI. Trimming removed 6 bases from V and 5 bases from J; junction bases left unmatched: 6. CDR3 length: 13 amino acids. This CDR3 is CASSLGTAYGYTF. CDR3 in DNA: TGTGCCAGCAGCCTAGGGACAGCTTATGGCTACACCTTC.